This T cell receptor beta chain was obtained from a study of T cells in Graves' hyperthyroidism and ophthalmopathy. This CDR3 contains 16 residues. After removal of 1 base from V and 6 bases from J, the junction contained 9 bases not matched to a gene. CDR1 and CDR2 from the germline V gene are SGHAT and FQNNGV. It was RNA transcripts that yielded the amplified TCR beta CDR3 regions. Carried out on the TCR CDR3, a first-round RT-PCR used the HTBI primer set. TCRdb recomputed calls from the multiplex PCR reads with MiXCR, one row per CDR3 protein. The sample lists a few hundred thousand distinct CDR3 sequences; roughly 22% were seen once. Ten or more counts support this clonotype.

The rearrangement links TRBV11-2 to TRBJ2-1; TRBD2 aligns across 7 bases. The clonotype was recovered from a man aged 30 to 39 with Graves' ophthalmopathy. Sample: blood. CDR3: CASSLVRSGLVNEQFF. In nucleotides, the CDR3 is TGTGCCAGCAGCTTAGTTAGGAGCGGACTAGTCAATGAGCAGTTCTTC.